These T cell receptor beta chains were read from a single sample in a study of regulatory T cells in long-lasting Graves disease. TCRdb independently ran MiXCR on the multiplex PCR reads; one entry per CDR3 protein. The repertoire holds some 560,000 distinct CDR3 sequences, with around 15% as singletons. This sample was also put to use in a study of T cells in Graves' hyperthyroidism and ophthalmopathy.

Specimen: peripheral blood mononuclear cells (PBMCs), collected at new diagnosis, from a patient treated with antithyroid drugs. These receptors all come from a middle-aged woman with Graves disease. CDR3s include the opening cysteine and the closing phenylalanine or tryptophan. The order of the fields is V gene, J gene, D gene, CDR3 protein. The D gene is left open where the match is weak.

v_call: TRBV19
j_call: TRBJ1-4
d_call: NA
cdr3_aa: CASSKGQKRATNEKLFF

v_call: TRBV5-1
j_call: TRBJ2-1
d_call: NA
cdr3_aa: CASSLGQLNEQFF

v_call: TRBV30
j_call: TRBJ2-7
d_call: NA
cdr3_aa: CAWSVRAGFQPHEQYF

v_call: TRBV5-1
j_call: TRBJ1-1
d_call: NA
cdr3_aa: CASSLRQPNTEAFF

v_call: TRBV3-1
j_call: TRBJ2-1
d_call: NA
cdr3_aa: CASSQVEAEQFF

v_call: TRBV6-1
j_call: TRBJ1-2
d_call: NA
cdr3_aa: CASSVPKGTPGGGYTF

v_call: TRBV5-1
j_call: TRBJ1-2
d_call: NA
cdr3_aa: CASREGGEGYTF

v_call: TRBV5-1
j_call: TRBJ1-1
d_call: NA
cdr3_aa: CASSWGTTGNTEAFF

v_call: TRBV30
j_call: TRBJ1-2
d_call: NA
cdr3_aa: CAWSTGEYGYTF

v_call: TRBV12-3/TRBV12-4
j_call: TRBJ1-3
d_call: NA
cdr3_aa: CASSFVGAQNTIYF

v_call: TRBV12-3/TRBV12-4
j_call: TRBJ1-2
d_call: NA
cdr3_aa: CASSSEGRAGIYGYTF

v_call: TRBV6-2/TRBV6-3
j_call: TRBJ2-7
d_call: NA
cdr3_aa: CASGDPEQYF

v_call: TRBV19
j_call: TRBJ1-2
d_call: NA
cdr3_aa: CASSTGGGTLGYTF

v_call: TRBV9
j_call: TRBJ1-1
d_call: NA
cdr3_aa: CASSYGLGGMNTEAFF

v_call: TRBV28
j_call: TRBJ1-5
d_call: NA
cdr3_aa: CASSFRGAGNQPQHF

v_call: TRBV6-5
j_call: TRBJ2-2
d_call: TRBD2
cdr3_aa: CASSYRSGGTGELFF

v_call: TRBV19
j_call: TRBJ1-5
d_call: TRBD1
cdr3_aa: CASSMGQGGQPQHF

v_call: TRBV6-1
j_call: TRBJ1-2
d_call: NA
cdr3_aa: CASSEDTGNYTF

v_call: TRBV30
j_call: TRBJ2-3
d_call: TRBD2
cdr3_aa: CAWRGLATRTDTQYF

v_call: TRBV18
j_call: TRBJ2-7
d_call: NA
cdr3_aa: CASSDGWHEQYF

v_call: TRBV10-3
j_call: TRBJ2-7
d_call: NA
cdr3_aa: CAIEDGSYEQYF

v_call: TRBV11-1
j_call: TRBJ1-1
d_call: NA
cdr3_aa: CASSKGSAPNTEAFF

v_call: TRBV11-2
j_call: TRBJ2-7
d_call: NA
cdr3_aa: CASSSGQGILAYERYF

v_call: TRBV14
j_call: TRBJ2-7
d_call: NA
cdr3_aa: CASSQDFGTKYEQYF

v_call: TRBV6-2/TRBV6-3
j_call: TRBJ1-1
d_call: NA
cdr3_aa: CATGMGTEAFF

v_call: TRBV5-1
j_call: TRBJ1-2
d_call: NA
cdr3_aa: CASSLDQSYYGYTF

v_call: TRBV7-9
j_call: TRBJ1-6
d_call: NA
cdr3_aa: CASSPRRDVSHSPLHF

v_call: TRBV5-1
j_call: TRBJ2-7
d_call: NA
cdr3_aa: CASSRQTGSSYEQYF

v_call: TRBV3-1
j_call: TRBJ2-1
d_call: NA
cdr3_aa: CASSQRWDNYNEQFF

v_call: TRBV2
j_call: TRBJ1-6
d_call: NA
cdr3_aa: CASTLQSSYNSPLHF

v_call: TRBV10-3
j_call: TRBJ2-3
d_call: TRBD2
cdr3_aa: CAISALAGGAETDTQYF

v_call: TRBV2
j_call: TRBJ2-1
d_call: NA
cdr3_aa: CASSQRGPLLGDEQFF

v_call: TRBV13
j_call: TRBJ1-2
d_call: NA
cdr3_aa: CASSAPETENYGYTF

v_call: TRBV5-6
j_call: TRBJ2-2
d_call: NA
cdr3_aa: CASSFVANTGELFF

v_call: TRBV24-1
j_call: TRBJ2-3
d_call: NA
cdr3_aa: CATSDFGLTTDTQYF

v_call: TRBV6-9
j_call: TRBJ2-5
d_call: NA
cdr3_aa: CASSYGLGTGSGETQYF

v_call: TRBV28
j_call: TRBJ2-7
d_call: TRBD2
cdr3_aa: CASATGTRGYEQYF

v_call: TRBV3-1
j_call: TRBJ2-5
d_call: NA
cdr3_aa: CASSQSRGAQETQYF

v_call: TRBV30
j_call: TRBJ1-1
d_call: NA
cdr3_aa: CAWAYWAEAFF

v_call: TRBV5-1
j_call: TRBJ2-6
d_call: TRBD1
cdr3_aa: CASSLEQGAAGANVLTF

v_call: TRBV6-1
j_call: TRBJ2-1
d_call: TRBD2
cdr3_aa: CASSEDPGGRPYNEQFF